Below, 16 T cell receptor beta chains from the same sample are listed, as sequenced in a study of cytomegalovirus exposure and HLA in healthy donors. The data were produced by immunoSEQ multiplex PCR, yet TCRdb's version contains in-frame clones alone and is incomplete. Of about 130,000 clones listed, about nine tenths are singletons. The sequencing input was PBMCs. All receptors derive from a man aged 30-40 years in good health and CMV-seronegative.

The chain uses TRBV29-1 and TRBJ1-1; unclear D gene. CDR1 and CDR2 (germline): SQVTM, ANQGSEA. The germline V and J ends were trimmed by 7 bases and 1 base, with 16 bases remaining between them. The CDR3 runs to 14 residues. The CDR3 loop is CSAEASTANTEAFF. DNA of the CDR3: TGCAGCGCCGAAGCATCAACCGCGAACACTGAAGCTTTCTTT.

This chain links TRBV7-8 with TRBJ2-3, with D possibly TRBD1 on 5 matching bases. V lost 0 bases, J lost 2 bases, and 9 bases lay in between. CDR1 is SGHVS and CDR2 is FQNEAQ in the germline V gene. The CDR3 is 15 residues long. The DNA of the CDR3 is TGTGCCAGCAGCTTAGCTACAGGACCCACAGATACGCAGTATTTT. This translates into CASSLATGPTDTQYF.

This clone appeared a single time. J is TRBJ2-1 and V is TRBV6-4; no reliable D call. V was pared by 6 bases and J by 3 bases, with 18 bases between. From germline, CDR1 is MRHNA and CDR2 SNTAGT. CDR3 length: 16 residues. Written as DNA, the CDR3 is TGTGCCAGCAGCTTTCGAGCTAACCCAAACTACAATGAGCAGTTCTTC. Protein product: CASSFRANPNYNEQFF.

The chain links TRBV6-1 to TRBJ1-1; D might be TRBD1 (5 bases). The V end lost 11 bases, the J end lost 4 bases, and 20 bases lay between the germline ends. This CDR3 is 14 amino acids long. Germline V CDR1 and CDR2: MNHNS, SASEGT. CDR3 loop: CACQNTGPSTEAFF. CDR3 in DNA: TGTGCCTGCCAGAATACAGGTCCTTCCACTGAAGCTTTCTTT.

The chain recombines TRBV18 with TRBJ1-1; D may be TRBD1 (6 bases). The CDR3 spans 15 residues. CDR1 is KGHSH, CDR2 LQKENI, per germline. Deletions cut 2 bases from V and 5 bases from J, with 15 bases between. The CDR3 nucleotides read TGTGCCAGCTCACCAAGGACAGTACAGGTAACTGAAGCTTTCTTT. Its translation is CASSPRTVQVTEAFF.

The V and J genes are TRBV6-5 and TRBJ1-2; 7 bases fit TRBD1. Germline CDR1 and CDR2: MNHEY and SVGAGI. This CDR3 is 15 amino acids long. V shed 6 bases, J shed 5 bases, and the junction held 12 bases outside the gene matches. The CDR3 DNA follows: TGTGCCAGCAGGTATACCGGGACAGCCAAATATGGCTACACCTTC. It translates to CASRYTGTAKYGYTF.

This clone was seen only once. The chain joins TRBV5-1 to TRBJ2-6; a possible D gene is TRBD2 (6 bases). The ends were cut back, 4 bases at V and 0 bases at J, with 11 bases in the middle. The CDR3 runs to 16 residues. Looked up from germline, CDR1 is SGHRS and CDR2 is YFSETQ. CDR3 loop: CASSGGASSGANVLTF. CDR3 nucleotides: TGCGCCAGCAGCGGAGGGGCCAGCTCTGGGGCCAACGTCCTGACTTTC.

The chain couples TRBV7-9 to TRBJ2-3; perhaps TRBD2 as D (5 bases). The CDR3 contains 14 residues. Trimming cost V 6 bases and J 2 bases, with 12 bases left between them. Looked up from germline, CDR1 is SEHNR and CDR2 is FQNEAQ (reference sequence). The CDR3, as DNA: TGTGCCAGCAGTTCTAAGCGGCCCACAGATACGCAGTATTTT. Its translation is CASSSKRPTDTQYF.

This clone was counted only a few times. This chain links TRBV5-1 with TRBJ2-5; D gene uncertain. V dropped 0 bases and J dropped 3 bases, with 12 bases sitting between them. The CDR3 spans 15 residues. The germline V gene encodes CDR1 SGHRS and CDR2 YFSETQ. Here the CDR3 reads CASSLGGAGEETQYF. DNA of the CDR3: TGCGCCAGCAGCTTGGGAGGTGCCGGAGAAGAGACCCAGTACTTC.

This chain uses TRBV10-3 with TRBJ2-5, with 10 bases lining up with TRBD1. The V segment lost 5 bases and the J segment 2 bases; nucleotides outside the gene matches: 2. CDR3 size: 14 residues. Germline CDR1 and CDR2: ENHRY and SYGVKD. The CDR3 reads CAISPGQGQETQYF. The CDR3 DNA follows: TGTGCCATCAGTCCGGGACAGGGGCAAGAGACCCAGTACTTC.

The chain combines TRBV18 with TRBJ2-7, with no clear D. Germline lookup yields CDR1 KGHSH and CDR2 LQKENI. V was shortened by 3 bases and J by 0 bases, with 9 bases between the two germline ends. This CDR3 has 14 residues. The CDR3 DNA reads TGTGCCAGCTCACCCCCCCCCAGCTCCTACGAGCAGTACTTC. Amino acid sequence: CASSPPPSSYEQYF.

The CDR3, as DNA: TGCAGCGTTGTTCTCCAGGATGAAAAACTGTTTTTT. Translating gives CSVVLQDEKLFF. The chain links TRBV29-1 to TRBJ1-4, with no clear D. Germline assignment: CDR1 SQVTM and CDR2 ANQGSEA. The CDR3 loop spans 12 amino acids. V was shortened by 4 bases and J by 6 bases, with 9 bases between the two germline ends.

The CDR3 loop is CASSIVGNSGDTQYF. The CDR3 nucleotides are TGTGCCAGTAGTATTGTCGGAAATAGCGGAGATACGCAGTATTTT. V and J are TRBV19 and TRBJ2-3; possibly TRBD2 for D (6 bases). Trimming took 3 bases from V and 5 from J, leaving 15 bases between them. Per the germline V gene, CDR1 is LNHDA and CDR2 is SQIVND (reference sequence). This CDR3 comprises 15 residues.

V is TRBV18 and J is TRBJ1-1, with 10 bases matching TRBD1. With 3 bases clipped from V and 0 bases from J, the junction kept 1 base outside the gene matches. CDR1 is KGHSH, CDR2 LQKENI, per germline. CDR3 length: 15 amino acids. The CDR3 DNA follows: TGTGCCAGCTCACCGACAGGGGGCTTGAACACTGAAGCTTTCTTT. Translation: CASSPTGGLNTEAFF.

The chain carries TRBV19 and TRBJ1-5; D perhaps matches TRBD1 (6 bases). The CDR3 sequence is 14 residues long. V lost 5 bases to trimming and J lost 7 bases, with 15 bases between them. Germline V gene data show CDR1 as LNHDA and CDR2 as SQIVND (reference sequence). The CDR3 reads CASSSPPRGQPQHF. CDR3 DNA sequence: TGTGCCAGTAGTTCCCCCCCCAGGGGACAGCCCCAGCATTTT.

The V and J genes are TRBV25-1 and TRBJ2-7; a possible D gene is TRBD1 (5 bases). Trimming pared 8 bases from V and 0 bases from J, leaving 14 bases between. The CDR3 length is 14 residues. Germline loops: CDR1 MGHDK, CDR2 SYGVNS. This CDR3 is CASDNRSSSYEQYF. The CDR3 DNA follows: TGTGCCAGCGACAACAGGTCCAGCTCCTACGAGCAGTACTTC.